The rows below give T cell receptor beta chains drawn from one sample of a study of blood T cells in healthy people across ages. MiXCR, applied by TCRdb to the 5' RACE reads, yields one record per CDR3 protein. The sample comprises 1.8 million or so distinct CDR3 sequences, 30% to 40% of which are singletons, and about 23% rests with the top ten. Sequencing was performed on blood. Every receptor here comes from a human donor in good health. The CDR3 runs from the conserved cysteine through the conserved F or W. Fields, in order: clone size, V gene, CDR3 length, J gene, D gene, CDR3 protein, CDR3 DNA. D genes are given only for firm matches. Only some rows state a clone size, as once, few, many or a class for expanded clones.

clone size: NA; V gene: TRBV9; CDR3 length: 14; J gene: TRBJ1-5; D gene: TRBD1; CDR3 protein: CASSTGTDNQPQHF; CDR3 DNA: TGTGCCAGCAGCACGGGGACAGATAATCAGCCCCAGCATTTT
clone size: few; V gene: TRBV30; CDR3 length: 13; J gene: TRBJ2-7; D gene: TRBD2; CDR3 protein: CAWRSGGSFEQYF; CDR3 DNA: TGTGCCTGGAGGAGCGGGGGTTCCTTCGAGCAGTACTTC
clone size: few; V gene: TRBV25-1; CDR3 length: 15; J gene: TRBJ2-3; D gene: NA; CDR3 protein: CASSEGDLTTDTQYF; CDR3 DNA: TGTGCCAGCAGTGAGGGGGACCTAACCACAGATACGCAGTATTTT
clone size: many; V gene: TRBV28; CDR3 length: 14; J gene: TRBJ1-2; D gene: TRBD1; CDR3 protein: CAIGRVETGEGYTF; CDR3 DNA: TGTGCCATAGGCCGCGTGGAGACAGGGGAAGGCTACACCTTC
clone size: NA; V gene: TRBV2; CDR3 length: 16; J gene: TRBJ1-5; D gene: NA; CDR3 protein: CASILGPPGSNQPQHF; CDR3 DNA: TGTGCCAGCATATTGGGGCCCCCGGGTAGCAATCAGCCCCAGCATTTT
clone size: NA; V gene: TRBV6-5; CDR3 length: 15; J gene: TRBJ2-1; D gene: TRBD2; CDR3 protein: CASSYGGGPNNEQFF; CDR3 DNA: TGTGCCAGCAGTTACGGCGGGGGGCCGAACAATGAGCAGTTCTTC
clone size: NA; V gene: TRBV29-1; CDR3 length: 15; J gene: TRBJ1-1; D gene: TRBD1; CDR3 protein: CSGGGGWGMDAEAFF; CDR3 DNA: TGCAGCGGGGGAGGGGGCTGGGGGATGGACGCTGAAGCTTTCTTT
clone size: NA; V gene: TRBV7-2; CDR3 length: 15; J gene: TRBJ1-1; D gene: NA; CDR3 protein: CASSLAGIRFSEAFF; CDR3 DNA: TGTGCCAGCAGCTTAGCAGGGATAAGATTCTCTGAAGCTTTCTTT
clone size: NA; V gene: TRBV9; CDR3 length: 15; J gene: TRBJ2-3; D gene: TRBD1; CDR3 protein: CASSARQGEADTQYF; CDR3 DNA: TGTGCCAGCAGCGCCCGACAGGGGGAAGCAGATACGCAGTATTTT
clone size: few; V gene: TRBV4-3; CDR3 length: 15; J gene: TRBJ2-7; D gene: NA; CDR3 protein: CASSPLGGGLDEQYF; CDR3 DNA: TGCGCCAGCAGCCCCCTGGGCGGGGGCCTCGACGAGCAGTACTTC
clone size: few; V gene: TRBV6-5; CDR3 length: 12; J gene: TRBJ2-1; D gene: NA; CDR3 protein: CATGGSPNEQFF; CDR3 DNA: TGTGCCACCGGGGGATCCCCCAATGAGCAGTTCTTC
clone size: NA; V gene: TRBV27; CDR3 length: 15; J gene: TRBJ2-3; D gene: NA; CDR3 protein: CASSLGSPITDTQYF; CDR3 DNA: TGTGCCAGCAGTTTAGGGAGCCCCATCACAGATACGCAGTATTTT
clone size: NA; V gene: TRBV5-6; CDR3 length: 14; J gene: TRBJ2-7; D gene: TRBD1; CDR3 protein: CASSIQGVYYEQYF; CDR3 DNA: TGTGCCAGCAGCATACAGGGGGTTTACTACGAGCAGTACTTC
clone size: NA; V gene: TRBV12-3/TRBV12-4; CDR3 length: 14; J gene: TRBJ1-1; D gene: NA; CDR3 protein: CASRQGRKGTEAFF; CDR3 DNA: TGTGCCAGCAGGCAGGGCAGGAAGGGCACTGAAGCTTTCTTT
clone size: NA; V gene: TRBV2; CDR3 length: 12; J gene: TRBJ2-1; D gene: NA; CDR3 protein: CASSAGPNEQFF; CDR3 DNA: TGTGCCAGCAGTGCCGGTCCCAATGAGCAGTTCTTC
clone size: many; V gene: TRBV7-3; CDR3 length: 15; J gene: TRBJ1-1; D gene: NA; CDR3 protein: CASSSSGDRFTEAFF; CDR3 DNA: TGTGCCAGCAGCTCCTCAGGGGATAGGTTCACTGAAGCTTTCTTT
clone size: few; V gene: TRBV2; CDR3 length: 15; J gene: TRBJ2-3; D gene: TRBD2; CDR3 protein: CASSDGAGGPDTQYF; CDR3 DNA: TGTGCCAGCAGTGACGGAGCGGGGGGCCCAGATACGCAGTATTTT
clone size: few; V gene: TRBV20-1; CDR3 length: 14; J gene: TRBJ1-5; D gene: TRBD1; CDR3 protein: CSAQRQGGNQPQHF; CDR3 DNA: TGCAGTGCCCAGAGACAGGGTGGGAATCAGCCCCAGCATTTT
clone size: NA; V gene: TRBV4-3; CDR3 length: 13; J gene: TRBJ1-2; D gene: NA; CDR3 protein: CASSQDRQGGYTF; CDR3 DNA: TGCGCCAGCAGCCAAGATCGGCAGGGAGGCTACACCTTC
clone size: NA; V gene: TRBV7-9; CDR3 length: 15; J gene: TRBJ1-1; D gene: NA; CDR3 protein: CASSLNVDPSSGAFF; CDR3 DNA: TGTGCCAGCAGCTTAAATGTCGACCCTTCTTCGGGGGCTTTCTTT